These 16 T cell receptor beta chains share one sample of origin, sequenced in a study of blood T cell repertoires in COVID-19. Measured with immunoSEQ multiplex PCR; TCRdb has only the in-frame clones, and not every one. There are 200,000 to 250,000 clones in the sample; over 75% occur only once, and 5.9% lies in the top ten. The material sequenced was peripheral blood. All receptors derive from a man older than 75 with acute or convalescent COVID-19.

The rearrangement uses TRBV7-2 and TRBJ2-1, with D possibly matching TRBD2 (6 bases). Germline CDR1 and CDR2: SGHTA and FQGNSA. V lost 3 bases and J lost 10, with 19 bases in between. The CDR3 extends over 15 amino acids. The CDR3 sequence: CASSLEGSPFGEQFF. DNA of the CDR3: TGTGCCAGCAGCTTGGAGGGATCCCCCTTTGGCGAGCAGTTCTTC. Full variable domain (rest looked up from reference TRBV7-2 and TRBJ2-1): GAGVSQSPSNKVTEKGKDVELRCDPISGHTALYWYRQSLGQGLEFLIYFQGNSAPDKSGLPSDRFSAERTGGSVSTLTIQRTQQEDSAVYLCASSLEGSPFGEQFFGPGTRLTVL.

The chain recombines TRBV6-6 with TRBJ2-5, with 11 bases aligning to TRBD2. CDR1 and CDR2 (germline): MNHNY, SVGAGI (reference sequence). V lost 6 bases, J lost 6 bases, and 9 bases stayed unmatched. The length of the CDR3 is 15 residues. The CDR3 DNA is TGTGCCAGCAGCAACATAGCGGGAGGGCAAAAGACCCAGTACTTC. Translated, it gives CASSNIAGGQKTQYF.

This sequence joins TRBV28 and TRBJ2-1, with D possibly matching TRBD2 (6 bases). Trimming took off 4 bases at V and 7 bases at J, with 26 bases between the two ends. Germline V gives CDR1 MDHEN, CDR2 SYDVKM. The CDR3 spans 18 residues. In DNA, the CDR3 is TGTGCCAGCAGTTCTACCCGGCCCGGGCTAGCGAGGAGAAATGAGCAGTTCTTC. The encoded protein is CASSSTRPGLARRNEQFF.

The V call is TRBV18, the J call TRBJ2-3, with D possibly TRBD1 on 7 matching bases. Germline V gene lookup returns CDR1 KGHSH and CDR2 LQKENI. The CDR3 covers 16 residues. Trimming shortened V by 2 bases and J by 1 base, and 13 bases separated the two germline ends. CDR3 bases: TGTGCCAGCTCACCATACAGGGGCGGGGGCACAGATACGCAGTATTTT. This encodes CASSPYRGGGTDTQYF.

The DNA for the CDR3 is TGTGCCAGTACCCCGCTACAGGGGAGGAACACTGAAGCTTTCTTT. Amino acids: CASTPLQGRNTEAFF. The chain couples TRBV19 to TRBJ1-1; 7 nucleotides match TRBD1. The J segment lost 1 base and the V segment lost 7 bases, leaving 9 bases of the junction unmatched. The CDR3 is 15 residues long. The germline gives CDR1 LNHDA, CDR2 SQIVND (reference sequence).

This chain uses TRBV11-3 with TRBJ2-5; 12 bases align to TRBD2. This CDR3 is built from 16 residues. Germline V CDR1 and CDR2: SGHNT, YENEEA. The V gene end was trimmed by 5 bases and the J gene end by 5 bases; junction bases not matched to a gene: 9. The CDR3 nucleotides read TGTGCCAGCAGCCTCTCTAGCGGGAGGGCCGGTGAGACCCAGTACTTC. Its protein is CASSLSSGRAGETQYF.

The chain uses TRBV10-3 and TRBJ1-6; D is perhaps TRBD1 (6 bases). Germline V CDR1 and CDR2: ENHRY, SYGVKD. CDR3 length: 15 residues. V was shortened by 6 bases and J by 0 bases, with 9 bases between the two germline ends. CDR3 bases: TGTGCCATCAGCAACAGGGACTCCTATAATTCACCCCTCCACTTT. This translates into CAISNRDSYNSPLHF.

The chain employs TRBV6-6 and TRBJ1-1; a possible D gene is TRBD1 (6 bases). This CDR3 is 12 amino acids long. Trimming stripped 8 bases from V and 4 bases from J, with 11 bases between. The V gene's germline CDR1 is MNHNY and CDR2 SVGAGI (reference sequence). CDR3 residues: CASGQKSTEAFF. The CDR3 nucleotides read TGTGCCAGCGGACAGAAAAGCACTGAAGCTTTCTTT.

This clone was detected once. J is TRBJ1-2 and V is TRBV28, with TRBD1 matching 8 bases. The CDR3 is made up of 15 amino acids. CDR1 is MDHEN, CDR2 SYDVKM, per germline. V lost 5 bases, J lost 4 bases, and 9 bases stayed unmatched. This chain's CDR3 is CASSTEGTGFYGYTF. The CDR3 region has the DNA TGTGCCAGCAGTACCGAGGGGACAGGTTTCTATGGCTACACCTTC.

The rearrangement uses TRBV7-6 and TRBJ2-3; 14 positions match TRBD2. After removal of 4 bases from V and 1 base from J, the junction contained 4 bases not matched to a gene. CDR1 and CDR2 from the germline V gene are SGHVS and FNYEAQ. This CDR3 region has 17 residues. In DNA, the CDR3 is TGTGCCAGCAGCTCGACTAGCGGGAGGGTGGGCACAGATACGCAGTATTTT. It is translated as CASSSTSGRVGTDTQYF.

The rearrangement uses TRBV18 and TRBJ1-1; D not certain. The CDR3 consists of 15 residues. Trimming left V 1 base short and J 5 bases short, with 14 bases between. Germline V gives CDR1 KGHSH, CDR2 LQKENI. The CDR3 bases are TGTGCCAGCTCACCACGGGCCGGGGTCGGTACTGAAGCTTTCTTT. Amino acid sequence: CASSPRAGVGTEAFF.

In this sample, this clone turned up once. The chain recombines TRBV12-3 or TRBV12-4 with TRBJ2-5; 7 positions agree with TRBD1. Unmatched junction bases numbered 5, after V lost 5 bases and J lost 5 bases. The CDR3 covers 13 residues. CDR3: CASSRQGLETQYF. Here the CDR3 DNA reads TGTGCCAGCAGTAGACAGGGTCTTGAGACCCAGTACTTC.

The chain combines TRBV7-2 with TRBJ1-5; 8 bases match TRBD1. This CDR3 has 15 residues. J was trimmed by 0 bases and V by 3 bases; bases with no gene match: 1. Germline assignment: CDR1 SGHTA and CDR2 FQGNSA. CDR3 sequence (DNA): TGTGCCAGCAGCTTGGACAGGGTTAGCAATCAGCCCCAGCATTTT. This translates into CASSLDRVSNQPQHF.

In nucleotides, the CDR3 is TGTGCCAGCAGTTTCTACGACGAGCAGTACTTC. Encoded protein: CASSFYDEQYF. V and J are TRBV12-3 or TRBV12-4 and TRBJ2-7; no clear D gene. CDR3 length equals 11 residues. V was clipped by 3 bases and J by 5 bases, with 5 bases between them.

This clone was picked up one time. The chain joins TRBV5-6 to TRBJ2-1; 7 bases are shared with TRBD2. V gave up 1 base and J gave up 7 bases; unmatched junction bases: 11. This CDR3 region has 16 residues. The germline V gene has CDR1 SGHDT and CDR2 YYEEEE. DNA of the CDR3: TGTGCCAGCAGCTTGATGAGGGCGGGAGTTAAAAATGAGCAGTTCTTC. The encoded protein is CASSLMRAGVKNEQFF.

As concerns this clone: The sample holds other DNA sequences that translate to the same CDR3. The chain couples TRBV12-3 or TRBV12-4 to TRBJ2-3; D is unresolved. V was cut by 5 bases and J by 5 bases, with 8 bases left in between. The CDR3 is 12 residues long. The CDR3 bases are TGTGCCAGCAGTCCCTATGGAGATACGCAGTATTTT. Its protein product is CASSPYGDTQYF.